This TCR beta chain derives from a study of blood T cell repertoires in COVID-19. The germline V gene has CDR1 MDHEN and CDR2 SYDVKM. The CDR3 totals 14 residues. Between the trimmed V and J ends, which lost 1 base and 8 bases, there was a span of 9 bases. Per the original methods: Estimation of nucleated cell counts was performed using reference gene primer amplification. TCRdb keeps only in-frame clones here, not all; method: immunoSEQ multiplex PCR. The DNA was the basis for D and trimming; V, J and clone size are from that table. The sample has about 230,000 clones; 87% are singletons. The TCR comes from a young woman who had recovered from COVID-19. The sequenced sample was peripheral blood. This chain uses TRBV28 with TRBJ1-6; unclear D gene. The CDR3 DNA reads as TGTGCCAGCAGTTTATTCCGTCAGGATTCACCCCTCCACTTT. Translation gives CASSLFRQDSPLHF.